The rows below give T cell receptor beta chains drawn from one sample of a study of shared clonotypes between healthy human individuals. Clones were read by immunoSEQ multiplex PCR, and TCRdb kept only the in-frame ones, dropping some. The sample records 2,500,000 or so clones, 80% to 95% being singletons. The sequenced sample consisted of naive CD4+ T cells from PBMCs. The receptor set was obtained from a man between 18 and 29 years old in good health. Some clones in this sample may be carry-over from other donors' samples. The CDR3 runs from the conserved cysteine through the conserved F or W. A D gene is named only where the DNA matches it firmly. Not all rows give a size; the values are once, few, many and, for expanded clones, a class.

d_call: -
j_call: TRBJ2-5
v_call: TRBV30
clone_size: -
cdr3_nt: TGTGCCTGGAGTGTATTCGGGCTGCCAAAAGAGACCCAGTACTTC
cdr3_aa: CAWSVFGLPKETQYF

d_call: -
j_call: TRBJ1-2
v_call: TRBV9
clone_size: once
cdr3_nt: TGTGCCAGCAGCGTAGAGGGCTCGGGCTATGGCTACACCTTC
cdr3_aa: CASSVEGSGYGYTF

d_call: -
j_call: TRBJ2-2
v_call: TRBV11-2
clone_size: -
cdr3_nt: TGTGCCAGCAGCTTGCTTACAGGGCTGAAGGACACCGGGGAGCTGTTTTTT
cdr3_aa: CASSLLTGLKDTGELFF

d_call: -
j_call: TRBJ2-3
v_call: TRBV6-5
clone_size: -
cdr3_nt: TGTGCCAGCTCCCGGGACAGCACAGATACGCAGTATTTT
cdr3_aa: CASSRDSTDTQYF

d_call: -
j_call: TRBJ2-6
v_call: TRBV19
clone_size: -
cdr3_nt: TGTGCCAGTCACGGGACACCCATCTCTGGGGCCAACGTCCTGACTTTC
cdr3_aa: CASHGTPISGANVLTF

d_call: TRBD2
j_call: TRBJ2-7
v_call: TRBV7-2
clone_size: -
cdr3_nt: TGTGCCAGCAGGGCTAGCGGAACCTACGAGCAGTACTTC
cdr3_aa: CASRASGTYEQYF

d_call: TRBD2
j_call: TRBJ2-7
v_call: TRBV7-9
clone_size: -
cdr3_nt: TGTGCCAGCAGCTGGGGGACTAGCGGGTTTGGGCAGTACTTC
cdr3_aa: CASSWGTSGFGQYF

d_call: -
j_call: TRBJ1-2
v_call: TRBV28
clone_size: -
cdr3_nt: TGTGCCAGCAGGCAGAGCGACAGCGCAAACACCTTC
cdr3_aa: CASRQSDSANTF

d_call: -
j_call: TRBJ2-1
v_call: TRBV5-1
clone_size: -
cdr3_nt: TGCGCCAGCAGCCCGCTTGTGGAGAATGAGCAGTTCTTC
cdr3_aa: CASSPLVENEQFF

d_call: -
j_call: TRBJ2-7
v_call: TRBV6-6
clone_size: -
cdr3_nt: TGTGCCAGCAGGACGGGATGGGCCTACGAGCAGTACTTC
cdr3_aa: CASRTGWAYEQYF

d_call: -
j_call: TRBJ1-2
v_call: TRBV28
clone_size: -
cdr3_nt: TGTGCCAGCATAGGGCGGTATGGCTACACCTTC
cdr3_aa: CASIGRYGYTF

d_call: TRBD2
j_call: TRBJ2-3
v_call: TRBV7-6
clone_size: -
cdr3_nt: TGTGCCAGCAGCTTAGTTTCGGTGAGCGGGAGGGCTAGCACAGATACGCAGTATTTT
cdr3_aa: CASSLVSVSGRASTDTQYF

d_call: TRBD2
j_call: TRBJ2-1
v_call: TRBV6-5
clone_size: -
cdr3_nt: TGTGCCAGCAGCTCGGGACTAGCGGGAGCACAGTTCTTC
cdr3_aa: CASSSGLAGAQFF

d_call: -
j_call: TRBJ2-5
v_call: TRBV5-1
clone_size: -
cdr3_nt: TGCGCCAGCAGCTTGGGGGATGGGAATTCCGGAGAGACCCAGTACTTC
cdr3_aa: CASSLGDGNSGETQYF

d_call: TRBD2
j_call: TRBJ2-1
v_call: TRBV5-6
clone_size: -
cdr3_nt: TGTGCCAGCAGCTTGGAGGTAGCGGGAGAACCACTATATGAGCAGTTCTTC
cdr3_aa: CASSLEVAGEPLYEQFF

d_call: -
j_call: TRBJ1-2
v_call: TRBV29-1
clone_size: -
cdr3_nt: TGCAGCGTGTGGGTTGGGTATGGCTACACCTTC
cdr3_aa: CSVWVGYGYTF

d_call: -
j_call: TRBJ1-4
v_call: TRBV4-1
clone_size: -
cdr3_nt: TGCGCCAGCAGCGAACCGGTCGAAAAACTGTTTTTT
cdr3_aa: CASSEPVEKLFF

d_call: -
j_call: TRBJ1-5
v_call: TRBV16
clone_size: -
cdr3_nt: TGTGCCAGCAGCTTACCAGGGTCGAAACAGAAACAGCCCCAGCATTTT
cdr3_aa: CASSLPGSKQKQPQHF

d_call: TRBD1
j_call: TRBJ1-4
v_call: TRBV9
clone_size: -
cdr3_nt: TGTGCCAGCAGCCCGACAGGGGGCTCCGGTGAAAAACTGTTTTTT
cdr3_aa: CASSPTGGSGEKLFF

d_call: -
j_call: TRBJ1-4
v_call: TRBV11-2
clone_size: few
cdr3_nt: TGTGCCAGCAGCTTAGTGTGGGGACGGGAAAAACTGTTTTTT
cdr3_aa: CASSLVWGREKLFF

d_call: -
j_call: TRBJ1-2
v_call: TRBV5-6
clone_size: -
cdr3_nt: TGTGCCAGCAGCCCAGGAGGGAACTATGGCTACACCTTC
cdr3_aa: CASSPGGNYGYTF

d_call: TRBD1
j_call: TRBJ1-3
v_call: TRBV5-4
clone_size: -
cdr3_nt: TGTGCCAGCAGCTCTCCGACAGGGTCAGGAAACACCATATATTTT
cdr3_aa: CASSSPTGSGNTIYF

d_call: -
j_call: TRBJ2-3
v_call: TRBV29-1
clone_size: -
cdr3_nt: TGCAGCGTTGTGGGGGCGGGTCCTAGCACAGATACGCAGTATTTT
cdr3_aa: CSVVGAGPSTDTQYF

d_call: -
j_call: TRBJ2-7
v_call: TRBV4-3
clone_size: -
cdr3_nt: TGCGCCAGCAGCCACGGCCGGGGGAGCGCCGAGCAGTACTTC
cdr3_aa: CASSHGRGSAEQYF

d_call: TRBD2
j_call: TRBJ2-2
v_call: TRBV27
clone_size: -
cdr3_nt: TGTGCCAGCAGTGTTGGACTAGCGGGACTCACCGGGGAGCTGTTTTTT
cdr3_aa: CASSVGLAGLTGELFF

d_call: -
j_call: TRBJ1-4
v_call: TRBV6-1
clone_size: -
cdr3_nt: TGTGCCAGCAGTGAAAGAGCAGGGGCGGGTGAAAAACTGTTTTTT
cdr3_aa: CASSERAGAGEKLFF

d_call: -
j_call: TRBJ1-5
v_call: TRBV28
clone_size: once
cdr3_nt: TGTGCCAGCAGTTTTTCGGGGCAGCCCCAGCATTTT
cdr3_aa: CASSFSGQPQHF

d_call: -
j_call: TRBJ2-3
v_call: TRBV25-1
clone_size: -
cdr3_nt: TGTGCCAGCAGTGGAGGGGGGGCTAGCACAGATACGCAGTATTTT
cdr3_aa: CASSGGGASTDTQYF

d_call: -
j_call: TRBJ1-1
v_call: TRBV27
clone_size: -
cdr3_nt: TGTGCCAGCAGTTTAGACCCGGGACGTGACACTGAAGCTTTCTTT
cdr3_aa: CASSLDPGRDTEAFF

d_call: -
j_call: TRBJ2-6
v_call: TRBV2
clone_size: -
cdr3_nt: TGTGCCAGCAGGCCAGGGACCTACGCCCTCTCTGGGGCCAACGTCCTGACTTTC
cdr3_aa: CASRPGTYALSGANVLTF

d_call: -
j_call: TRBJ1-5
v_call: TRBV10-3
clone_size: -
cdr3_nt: TGTGCCATCAGTCCACAGGGACCTAATAGCAATCAGCCCCAGCATTTT
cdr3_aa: CAISPQGPNSNQPQHF

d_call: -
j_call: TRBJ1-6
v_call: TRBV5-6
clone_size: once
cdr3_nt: TGTGCTAGCCGGGCAGGGCAAAATTCACCCCTCCACTTT
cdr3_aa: CASRAGQNSPLHF

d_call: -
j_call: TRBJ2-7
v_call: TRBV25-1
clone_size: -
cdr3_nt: TGTGCCAGCAGTGACCTATCAGGGAAGGCCTACGAGCAGTACTTC
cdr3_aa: CASSDLSGKAYEQYF

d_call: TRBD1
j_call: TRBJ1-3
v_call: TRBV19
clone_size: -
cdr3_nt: TGTGCCAGTAGTGTCCCCACAGGGGGCTCTGGAAACACCATATATTTT
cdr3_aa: CASSVPTGGSGNTIYF

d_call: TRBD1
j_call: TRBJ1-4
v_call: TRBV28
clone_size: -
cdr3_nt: TGTGCCAGCAGTCCCGGGACAGGGAAGGGTGATGAAAAACTGTTTTTT
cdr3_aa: CASSPGTGKGDEKLFF

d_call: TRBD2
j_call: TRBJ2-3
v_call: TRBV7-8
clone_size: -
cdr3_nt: TGTGCCAGCAGCTCAGAATCACTAGCGGGAGTCTGGAGAGATACGCAGTATTTT
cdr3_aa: CASSSESLAGVWRDTQYF

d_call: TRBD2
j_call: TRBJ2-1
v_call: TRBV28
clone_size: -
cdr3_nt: TGTGCCAGCCAACCGAGCCCGGGGACTAGCGGGGGTCCGCACAATGAGCAGTTCTTC
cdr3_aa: CASQPSPGTSGGPHNEQFF

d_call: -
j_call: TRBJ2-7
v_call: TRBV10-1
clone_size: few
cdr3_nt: TGCGCCAGCAGTGGGCCCTTGGGAGTAGGGGCCGAGCAGTACTTC
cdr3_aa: CASSGPLGVGAEQYF

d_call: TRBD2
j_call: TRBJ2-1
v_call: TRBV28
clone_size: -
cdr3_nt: TGTGCCAGCAGTCCGGGGACTAGCGGGGGGGTATGGGAGCAGTTCTTC
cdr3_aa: CASSPGTSGGVWEQFF

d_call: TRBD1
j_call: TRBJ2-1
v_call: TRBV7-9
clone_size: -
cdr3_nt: TGTGCCAGCAGCTTAGGCAGGGGGCAGGGGGATGAGCAGTTCTTC
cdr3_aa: CASSLGRGQGDEQFF

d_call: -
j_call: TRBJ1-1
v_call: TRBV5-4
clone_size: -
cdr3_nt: TGTGCCAGCAGCCCTCGACATCAATACACTGAAGCTTTCTTT
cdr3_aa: CASSPRHQYTEAFF

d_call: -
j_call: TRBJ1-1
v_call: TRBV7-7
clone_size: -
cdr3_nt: TGTGCCAGCAGCGCGCTAGGACAGACCACTGAAGCTTTCTTT
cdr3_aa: CASSALGQTTEAFF

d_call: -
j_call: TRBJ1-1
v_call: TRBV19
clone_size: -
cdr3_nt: TGTGCCAGTAGTATCACGACAGGCGAAGCTTTCTTT
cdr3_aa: CASSITTGEAFF

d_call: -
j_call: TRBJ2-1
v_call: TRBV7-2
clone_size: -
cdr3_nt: TGTGCCAGCAGCTTAGGGCGCCAGGGTAGGAATGAGCAGTTCTTC
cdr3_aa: CASSLGRQGRNEQFF

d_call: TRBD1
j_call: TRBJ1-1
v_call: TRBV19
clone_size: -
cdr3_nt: TGTGCCAGTAGTCCGCAGGACAGGAGGAACACTGAAGCTTTCTTT
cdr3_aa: CASSPQDRRNTEAFF

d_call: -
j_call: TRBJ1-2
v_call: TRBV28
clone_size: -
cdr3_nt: TGTGCCAGCAGTTTTTTGGGCTATGGCTACACCTTC
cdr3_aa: CASSFLGYGYTF

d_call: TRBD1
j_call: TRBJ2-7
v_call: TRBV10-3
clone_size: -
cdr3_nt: TGTGCCATCAGTGAGCGGACAGGGGGCTACGAGCAGTACTTC
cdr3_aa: CAISERTGGYEQYF

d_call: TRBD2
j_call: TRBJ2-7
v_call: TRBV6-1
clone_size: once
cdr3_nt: TGTGCCAGCAGTGGACAAATAGCGGGGGACTCCTACGAGCAGTACTTC
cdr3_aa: CASSGQIAGDSYEQYF

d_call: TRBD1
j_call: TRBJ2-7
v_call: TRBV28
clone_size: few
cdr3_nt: TGTGCCAGCAGTTCCCAGGGGGCGCCGGCCTACGAGCAGTACTTC
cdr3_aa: CASSSQGAPAYEQYF

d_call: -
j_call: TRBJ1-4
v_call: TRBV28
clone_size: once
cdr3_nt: TGTGCCAGCAGTTTGGCCGGCCCTCCTAATGAAAAACTGTTTTTT
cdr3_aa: CASSLAGPPNEKLFF

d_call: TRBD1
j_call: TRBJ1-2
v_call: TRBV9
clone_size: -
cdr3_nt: TGTGCCAGCAGCGTCACGGGACAGGGACATGGCTACACCTTC
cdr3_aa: CASSVTGQGHGYTF

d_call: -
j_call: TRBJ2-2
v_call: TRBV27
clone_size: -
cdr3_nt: TGTGCCAGCAGTTATCAGGGACTCGGGGAGCTGTTTTTT
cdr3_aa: CASSYQGLGELFF

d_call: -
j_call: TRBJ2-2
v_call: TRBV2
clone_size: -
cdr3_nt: TGTGCCACCATAAAAATACAACCCACCGGGGAGCTGTTTTTT
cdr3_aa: CATIKIQPTGELFF